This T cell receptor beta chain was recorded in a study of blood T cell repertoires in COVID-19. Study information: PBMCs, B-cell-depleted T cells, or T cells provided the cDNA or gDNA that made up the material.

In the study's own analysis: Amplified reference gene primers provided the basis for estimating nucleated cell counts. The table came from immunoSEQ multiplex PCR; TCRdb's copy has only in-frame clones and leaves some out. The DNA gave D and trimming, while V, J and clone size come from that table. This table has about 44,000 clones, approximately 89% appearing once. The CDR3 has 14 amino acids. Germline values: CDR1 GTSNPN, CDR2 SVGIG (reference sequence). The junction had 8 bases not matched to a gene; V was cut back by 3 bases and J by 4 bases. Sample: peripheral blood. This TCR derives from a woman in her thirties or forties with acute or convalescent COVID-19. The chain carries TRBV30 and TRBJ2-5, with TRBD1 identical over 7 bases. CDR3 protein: CAWRTGQGGETQYF. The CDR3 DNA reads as TGTGCCTGGAGGACAGGGCAGGGTGGAGAGACCCAGTACTTC.